The entry that follows covers one T cell receptor (beta chain) sequence. The antigen remains unidentified. This sample is drawn from a study of T-cell memory formation after mild COVID-19. Study background: Clustering of TCRs was largely donor specific.

Constant-segment-primed 5'RACE gave TCR alpha and TCR beta cDNA libraries with sample barcodes and UMIs. TCRdb re-derived calls from the 5' RACE reads in MiXCR, one entry per CDR3 protein. There are 75,000 to 90,000 distinct CDR3 sequences in the sample; about 15% occur only once, and roughly 30% lies in the top ten. The CDR3 runs 14 residues. Germline V lookup: CDR1 ENHRY, CDR2 SYGVKD. Trimming took 6 bases from V and 6 from J; bases not matched to a gene: 7. Broader study findings: Pre-infection memory contained some responding clones, which suggested that cross-reactive memory had joined. Second-wave clones with a day 37 peak had unconfirmed SARS-CoV-2 specificity.

The rearrangement links TRBV10-3 to TRBJ1-1, with TRBD1 matching 10 bases. The receptor comes from an adult woman who had mild COVID-19 (a few samples of this study predate the infection). Cell type and time point are not known. The sequenced sample consisted of PBMCs or a T cell subset sorted from them (not recorded which). The CDR3 loop is CAISRDRGFAEAFF. The CDR3 coding sequence is TGTGCCATCAGCCGGGACAGGGGATTCGCTGAAGCTTTCTTT.